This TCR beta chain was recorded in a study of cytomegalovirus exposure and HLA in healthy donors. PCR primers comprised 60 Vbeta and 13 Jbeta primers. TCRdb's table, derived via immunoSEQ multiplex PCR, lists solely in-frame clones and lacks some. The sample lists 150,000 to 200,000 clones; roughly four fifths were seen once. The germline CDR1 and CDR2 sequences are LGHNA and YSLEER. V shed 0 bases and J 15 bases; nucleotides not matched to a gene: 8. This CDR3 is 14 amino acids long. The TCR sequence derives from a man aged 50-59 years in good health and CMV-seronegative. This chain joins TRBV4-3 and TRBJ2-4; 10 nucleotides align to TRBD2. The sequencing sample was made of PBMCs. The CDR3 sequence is CASSQDLGTSALYF. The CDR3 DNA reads TGCGCCAGCAGCCAAGATCTTGGGACTAGCGCTTTGTACTTC.